The 32 T cell receptor beta chains below were found in one sample sequenced in a study of blood T cell repertoires in COVID-19. Sequenced by immunoSEQ multiplex PCR; TCRdb stores in-frame clones only, minus some. This table has 80,000 to 100,000 clones, 90% to 95% appearing once. Sequencing was done on a sample of peripheral blood. Receptors were obtained from a human donor with active COVID-19. The donor label of this sample is uncertain.

The rearrangement links TRBV15 to TRBJ1-1, with D tentatively TRBD1 (6 bases). V was clipped by 1 base and J by 3 bases, with 15 bases between them. The CDR3 spans 16 residues. Germline V gene data show CDR1 as LNHNV and CDR2 as YYDKDF (reference sequence). CDR3 nucleotide sequence: TGTGCCACCAGCAGAGTGTTTGGGGGCGCAGACACTGAAGCTTTCTTT. Translating it yields CATSRVFGGADTEAFF. Based on the CDR3 plus reference TRBV15 and TRBJ1-1, the full variable domain is DAMVIQNPRYQVTQFGKPVTLSCSQTLNHNVMYWYQQKSSQAPKLLFHYYDKDFNNEADTPDNFQSRRPNTSFCFLDIRSPGLGDTAMYLCATSRVFGGADTEAFFGQGTRLTVV.

The chain recombines TRBV12-5 with TRBJ2-1, with 7 nucleotides matching TRBD1. Germline CDR1 reads LGHNT; CDR2 reads FRNRAP. CDR3 length: 15 amino acids. Trimming at V came to 5 bases and at J to 9 bases, leaving 13 bases not matched to a gene. This chain's CDR3 is CASGKRQGVIGEQFF. In DNA form, the CDR3 reads TGTGCTAGTGGTAAGCGACAGGGAGTCATTGGTGAGCAGTTCTTC.

The rearrangement uses TRBV23-1 and TRBJ2-3; a weak D match, TRBD1 (7 bases). TRBV23-1 qualifies as an ORF whose function is uncertain. This CDR3 has 15 residues. With 4 bases removed from V and 5 bases from J, the gap between germline ends came to 16 bases. CDR3 sequence (DNA): TGCGCCAGCAGTCGCTGCTCAGGGGGGATAGATACGCAGTATTTT. This gives the protein CASSRCSGGIDTQYF.

The genes are TRBV25-1 and TRBJ1-2, with a weak D call TRBD1 (6 bases). Per germline, CDR1 MGHDK and CDR2 SYGVNS. V lost 3 bases and J 1 base, leaving 9 bases between the germline ends. There are 14 residues in the CDR3. The CDR3 loop reads CASSESGDNYGYTF. CDR3 coding DNA: TGTGCCAGCAGTGAGTCAGGGGATAACTATGGCTACACCTTC.

The V call is TRBV6-5, the J call TRBJ2-7, with 8 bases aligning to TRBD2. With V trimmed by 10 bases and J by 4 bases, 12 bases remained unmatched. This CDR3 is built from 14 residues. CDR1 is MNHEY, CDR2 SVGAGI, per germline. The CDR3 region is CATERAGVEYEQYF. The CDR3 nucleotides are TGTGCCACCGAGCGAGCGGGGGTAGAGTACGAGCAGTACTTC.

This chain joins TRBV15 and TRBJ2-3; tentative D call: TRBD2 (6 bases). Germline V CDR1 and CDR2: LNHNV, YYDKDF (reference sequence). This CDR3 spans 16 amino acids. V shed 0 bases and J shed 5 bases, with 15 bases lying between them. The CDR3, as DNA: TGTGCCACCAGCAGAGATGGTGGAGGGTGGGTAGATACGCAGTATTTT. This encodes CATSRDGGGWVDTQYF.

The rearrangement links TRBV19 to TRBJ2-7, with 11 bases that match TRBD2. The CDR3 spans 15 residues. Germline CDR1 LNHDA, CDR2 SQIVND (reference sequence). V was pared by 5 bases and J by 4 bases, with 7 bases of the junction left unmatched. The CDR3: CASSFGTSGHYEQYF. CDR3 in DNA: TGTGCCAGTAGTTTCGGGACTAGCGGACATTACGAGCAGTACTTC.

The chain links TRBV15 to TRBJ1-5; weak D call: TRBD1 (6 bases). CDR3 length: 19 residues. Germline assignment: CDR1 LNHNV and CDR2 YYDKDF (reference sequence). Trimming left V 0 bases short and J 1 base short, with 19 bases between. The CDR3 coding sequence is TGTGCCACCAGCAGAGATTACTTTGCACAGGGACAAAGCAATCAGCCCCAGCATTTT. It specifies CATSRDYFAQGQSNQPQHF.

The genes are TRBV6-5 and TRBJ1-1, with D uncertain. Between the trimmed V and J ends, which lost 0 bases and 2 bases, there was a span of 4 bases. CDR3 length: 13 residues. The germline V gene encodes CDR1 MNHEY and CDR2 SVGAGI. This chain's CDR3 is CASSYSLNTEAFF. Here the CDR3 DNA reads TGTGCCAGCAGTTACTCCCTAAACACTGAAGCTTTCTTT.

The chain employs TRBV9 and TRBJ1-3, with D possibly being TRBD1 (6 bases). The CDR3 covers 13 residues. Germline CDR1 SGDLS, CDR2 YYNGEE. V dropped 0 bases and J dropped 9 bases, with 10 bases sitting between them. The CDR3 coding sequence is TGTGCCAGCAGCGTAGGACAGGCCGGCACCATATATTTT. Residues: CASSVGQAGTIYF.

CDR3 region: CSASIQNQPQHF. CDR3 in DNA: TGCAGTGCTAGTATCCAGAATCAGCCCCAGCATTTT. The chain joins TRBV20-1 to TRBJ1-5; D is unresolved. Germline loops: CDR1 DFQATT, CDR2 SNEGSKA (reference sequence). This CDR3 comprises 12 residues. The V end was cut by 3 bases, the J end by 4 bases, with 7 bases between.

The chain carries TRBV6-5 and TRBJ2-1; possibly TRBD2 for D (7 bases). Per the germline V gene, CDR1 is MNHEY and CDR2 is SVGAGI. The V end lost 2 bases, the J end lost 10 bases, and 12 bases lay between the germline ends. This CDR3 has 13 amino acids. CDR3 residues: CASSYGGGLEQFF. Written as DNA, the CDR3 is TGTGCCAGCAGTTACGGGGGGGGCCTGGAGCAGTTCTTC.

The J gene is TRBJ2-3, the V gene TRBV18, with 8 positions matching TRBD1. The germline CDR1 and CDR2 sequences are KGHSH and LQKENI. This CDR3 has 15 amino acids. J was trimmed by 10 bases and V by 1 base; bases with no gene match: 10. The CDR3 reads CASSPQTLQGVPQYF. CDR3 nucleotide sequence: TGTGCCAGCTCACCACAAACTCTACAGGGGGTTCCGCAGTATTTT.

J is TRBJ1-2 and V is TRBV10-3, with 12 bases aligning to TRBD1. V gave up 8 bases and J gave up 2 bases; unmatched junction bases: 9. The CDR3 consists of 16 residues. CDR1 is ENHRY, CDR2 SYGVKD, per germline. The CDR3 here is CAIRGDRGLTNYGYTF. In DNA form, the CDR3 reads TGTGCCATCCGAGGGGACAGGGGGCTTACCAACTATGGCTACACCTTC.

This clone was detected once. The genes are TRBV7-9 and TRBJ2-4, with 7 positions matching TRBD1. Trimming cost V 5 bases and J 8 bases; bases outside gene matches: 12. Germline V CDR1 and CDR2: SEHNR, FQNEAQ (reference sequence). The CDR3 consists of 15 residues. The CDR3 DNA sequence: TGTGCCAGCAGCCCCAATACAGGGGAGAGGGACATTCAGTACTTC. Protein: CASSPNTGERDIQYF. The full variable domain, rest sourced from reference TRBV7-9 and TRBJ2-4, is DTGVSQNPRHKITKRGQNVTFRCDPISEHNRLYWYRQTLGQGPEFLTYFQNEAQLEKSRLLSDRFSAERPKGSFSTLEIQRTEQGDSAMYLCASSPNTGERDIQYFGAGTRLSVL.

This CDR3 is CASSLTMRREFF. CDR3 in DNA: TGTGCCAGCAGCCTCACAATGAGGAGGGAGTTCTTC. The V and J genes are TRBV7-9 and TRBJ2-1, with D tentatively TRBD2 (6 bases). V was shortened by 5 bases and J by 14 bases, with 16 bases between the two germline ends. The CDR3 extends over 12 amino acids. Germline V gene lookup returns CDR1 SEHNR and CDR2 FQNEAQ (reference sequence). The whole variable domain, filled in from reference TRBV7-9 and TRBJ2-1, reads DTGVSQNPRHKITKRGQNVTFRCDPISEHNRLYWYRQTLGQGPEFLTYFQNEAQLEKSRLLSDRFSAERPKGSFSTLEIQRTEQGDSAMYLCASSLTMRREFFGPGTRLTVL.

The chain joins TRBV7-2 to TRBJ2-7; 9 nucleotides match TRBD1. The CDR3 has 15 amino acids. Germline lookup yields CDR1 SGHTA and CDR2 FQGNSA. Unmatched junction bases numbered 7, after V lost 4 bases and J lost 3 bases. The CDR3 here is CASSSGQGKGYEQYF. DNA for the CDR3: TGTGCCAGCAGCTCCGGACAGGGGAAGGGCTACGAGCAGTACTTC.

The chain has TRBV11-1 and TRBJ2-5, with 10 bases identical to TRBD2. V shed 3 bases and J 1 base; nucleotides not matched to a gene: 2. Germline V lookup: CDR1 SGHAT, CDR2 FQDESV (reference sequence). The CDR3 consists of 15 residues. The CDR3 protein is CASSFSSGGQETQYF. The CDR3 nucleotides read TGTGCCAGCAGCTTTTCTAGCGGGGGCCAAGAGACCCAGTACTTC.

The rearrangement links TRBV7-8 to TRBJ2-7; D is perhaps TRBD1 (6 bases). V was cut by 0 bases and J by 4 bases, with 10 bases left in between. The CDR3 contains 14 residues. Germline CDR1 reads SGHVS; CDR2 reads FQNEAQ. CDR3 in amino acids: CASSLAPQGYEQYF. DNA of the CDR3: TGTGCCAGCAGCTTAGCGCCCCAGGGGTACGAGCAGTACTTC.

This clone was detected once. CDR3 bases: TGTGCCAGCAGCGTAGTAGCGGGAGAAGTCCCGAAAACGCAGTATTTT. Its translation: CASSVVAGEVPKTQYF. The chain recombines TRBV9 with TRBJ2-3; 9 bases agree with TRBD2. V dropped 0 bases and J dropped 9; count of bases not matched to a gene: 11. CDR3 length: 16 residues. The germline CDR1 and CDR2 sequences are SGDLS and YYNGEE.

The rearrangement links TRBV9 to TRBJ1-2; 11 nucleotides line up with TRBD1. Unmatched junction bases numbered 3, after V lost 0 bases and J lost 8 bases. This CDR3 is built from 14 residues. The V gene's germline CDR1 is SGDLS and CDR2 YYNGEE. In nucleotides, the CDR3 is TGTGCCAGCAGCGTAGGGGACAGGGGGAAAGGCTACACCTTC. Its protein is CASSVGDRGKGYTF.

V and J are TRBV5-8 and TRBJ2-1, with 9 positions matching TRBD1. The CDR3 is 14 amino acids. CDR1 is SGHTS and CDR2 is YDEGEE in the germline V gene. With V trimmed by 2 bases and J by 7 bases, 4 bases remained unmatched. DNA of the CDR3: TGTGCCAGCAGCTTAGGGACAGGGTGGAATGAGCAGTTCTTC. Protein: CASSLGTGWNEQFF.

V and J are TRBV24-1 and TRBJ2-3; 7 nucleotides align to TRBD2. CDR1 is KGHDR and CDR2 is SFDVKD in the germline V gene. The CDR3 has 12 residues. V lost 1 base, J lost 10 bases, and 1 base stayed unmatched. The CDR3 nucleotides read TGTGCCACCAGTGATTTTGGGGGGGCGCAGTATTTT. It is translated as CATSDFGGAQYF.

The rearrangement joins TRBV7-9 to TRBJ1-6, with D maybe TRBD1 (5 bases). This CDR3 is built from 16 residues. Germline loops: CDR1 SEHNR, CDR2 FQNEAQ (reference sequence). Between the trimmed V and J ends, which lost 3 bases and 5 bases, there was a span of 14 bases. CDR3 in DNA: TGTGCCAGCAGCTTGACCCGGACACCCAATAATTCACCCCTCCACTTT. It translates to CASSLTRTPNNSPLHF.

This clone has a single count. V and J are TRBV7-3 and TRBJ2-6, with D unresolved. V dropped 7 bases and J dropped 2 bases, with 6 bases sitting between them. CDR3 size: 13 residues. The germline gives CDR1 SGHTA, CDR2 FQGTGA. The CDR3 reads CASTRAGANVLTF. The DNA for the CDR3 is TGTGCCAGCACCCGGGCTGGGGCCAACGTCCTGACTTTC.

The chain uses TRBV5-4 and TRBJ2-1; no definite D call. V was cut by 7 bases and J by 4 bases, with 6 bases left in between. The germline V gene encodes CDR1 SGHNT and CDR2 YYREEE (reference sequence). CDR3 length: 11 amino acids. CDR3 region: CASGQYNEQFF. The CDR3 nucleotides are TGTGCCAGCGGGCAGTACAATGAGCAGTTCTTC.

This rearrangement joins TRBV11-2 to TRBJ1-4; TRBD1 aligns across 8 bases. This CDR3 contains 17 residues. CDR1 and CDR2 (germline): SGHAT, FQNNGV. Trimming removed 2 bases from V and 3 bases from J; junction bases left unmatched: 8. DNA of the CDR3: TGTGCCAGCAGCTTACCTCAGACAGGGGTGGCTAATGAAAAACTGTTTTTT. Its protein is CASSLPQTGVANEKLFF.

This clone came up once. The chain joins TRBV7-6 to TRBJ2-5; 7 nucleotides align to TRBD2. The CDR3 loop spans 15 amino acids. Losses at the gene ends were 2 bases for V and 5 bases for J; bases not matched to a gene: 8. From germline, CDR1 is SGHVS and CDR2 FNYEAQ. The CDR3 here is CASSLPAGSTETQYF. The CDR3 coding sequence is TGTGCCAGCAGCTTACCAGCGGGGTCCACCGAGACCCAGTACTTC.

The CDR3 spells CASSPRAGANVLTF. Here the CDR3 DNA reads TGTGCCAGCAGCCCCCGAGCTGGGGCCAACGTCCTGACTTTC. The chain joins TRBV9 to TRBJ2-6; D is ambiguous. Trimming left V 4 bases short and J 2 bases short, with 7 bases between. The CDR3 consists of 14 residues. Germline lookup yields CDR1 SGDLS and CDR2 YYNGEE.

This rearrangement joins TRBV19 to TRBJ1-2; D is uncertain. Trimming pared 5 bases from V and 6 bases from J, leaving 16 bases between. The germline CDR1 and CDR2 sequences are LNHDA and SQIVND (reference sequence). This CDR3 region has 14 residues. The CDR3 DNA is TGTGCCAGTAGTGGCCCTCCCAGGCTCCATGGCTACACCTTC. It specifies CASSGPPRLHGYTF.

The chain joins TRBV5-4 to TRBJ1-1; 9 nucleotides match TRBD1. V lost 4 bases to trimming and J lost 3 bases; unmatched junction nucleotides: 10. From germline, CDR1 is SGHNT and CDR2 YYREEE (reference sequence). The CDR3 runs 16 residues. CDR3 bases: TGTGCCAGCAGCCCAGGACAGGGGAAATTGGACACTGAAGCTTTCTTT. Protein sequence: CASSPGQGKLDTEAFF. The variable domain in full, with the rest retrieved from reference TRBV5-4 and TRBJ1-1, is ETGVTQSPTHLIKTRGQQVTLRCSSQSGHNTVSWYQQALGQGPQFIFQYYREEENGRGNFPPRFSGLQFPNYSSELNVNALELDDSALYLCASSPGQGKLDTEAFFGQGTRLTVV.

As to this clone: One end of the junction varies from germline; a read error may be responsible. The chain employs TRBV6-1 and TRBJ1-4, with 9 nucleotides matching TRBD1. In germline, CDR1 is MNHNS, CDR2 SASEGT. CDR3 length: 13 residues. As DNA, the CDR3 is TGTGCCAGCAGTGAAGGATTTCTCCGGGACAGGGTCTTT. It specifies CASSEGFLRDRVF.